These 6 T cell receptor beta chains were sequenced from one sample in a study of T cells in Graves' hyperthyroidism and ophthalmopathy. Amplification yielded TCR beta CDR3 regions, with RNA transcripts as the source. The TCR CDR3 first-round RT-PCR relied on the HTBI primer set. MiXCR, applied by TCRdb to the multiplex PCR reads, yields one record per CDR3 protein. In the table there are roughly 550,000 distinct CDR3 sequences, about 16% of which are singletons. Specimen: blood. Receptor source: a woman aged 30 to 39 with Graves' ophthalmopathy.

Ten or more counts support this clonotype. The chain recombines TRBV7-2 with TRBJ2-1, with TRBD2 as a possible D gene (7 bases). V was pared by 6 bases and J by 7 bases, with 16 bases between. Germline values: CDR1 SGHTA, CDR2 FQGNSA. The CDR3 consists of 14 residues. The CDR3 DNA follows: TGTGCCAGCAGGAGGGGGGGGATAGGAAATGAGCAGTTCTTC. Amino acid sequence: CASRRGGIGNEQFF.

There are many counts of this clonotype. The CDR3 DNA follows: TGTGCCAGCAGCCTCGGGACAGGGACTGGGGATACGCAGTATTTT. Its protein is CASSLGTGTGDTQYF. The genes are TRBV27 and TRBJ2-3; 9 nucleotides align to TRBD1. This CDR3 spans 15 amino acids. V lost 6 bases to trimming and J lost 6 bases; unmatched junction nucleotides: 10. Germline V lookup: CDR1 MNHEY, CDR2 SMNVEV (reference sequence).

This clonotype was observed many times. The chain combines TRBV5-8 with TRBJ2-7; 10 nucleotides match TRBD2. This CDR3 has 14 amino acids. The germline CDR1 and CDR2 sequences are SGHTS and YDEGEE. J was trimmed by 6 bases and V by 4 bases; bases with no gene match: 7. The CDR3 sequence: CASSLLAGVSEQYF. The CDR3 bases are TGTGCCAGCAGCCTCCTAGCGGGAGTTTCCGAGCAGTACTTC. The whole variable domain, remainder taken from reference TRBV5-8 and TRBJ2-7, is EAGVTQSPTHLIKTRGQQATLRCSPISGHTSVYWYQQALGLGLQFLLWYDEGEERNRGNFPPRFSGRQFPNYSSELNVNALELEDSALYLCASSLLAGVSEQYFGPGTRLTVT.

This clonotype was seen at least ten times. The V call is TRBV28, the J call TRBJ2-7, with D unresolved. The V and J ends lost 4 bases and 2 bases respectively, with 12 bases between them. Germline CDR1 reads MDHEN; CDR2 reads SYDVKM. The CDR3 is 14 residues long. The CDR3 reads CASSSVVQPYEQYF. The CDR3 nucleotides read TGTGCCAGCAGTTCAGTGGTCCAGCCCTACGAGCAGTACTTC.

This clonotype was detected a few times. The chain joins TRBV25-1 to TRBJ2-7; D is tentatively TRBD1 or TRBD2 (5 bases each). This CDR3 has 14 residues. Between the trimmed V and J ends, which lost 3 bases and 3 bases, there was a span of 12 bases. Germline V CDR1 and CDR2: MGHDK, SYGVNS. This chain's CDR3 is CASSDVGTFYEQYF. The CDR3 DNA sequence: TGTGCCAGCAGTGATGTGGGGACGTTCTACGAGCAGTACTTC.

This clonotype was recorded a few times. V gene TRBV5-8 combines with J gene TRBJ2-7; D is unclear. Trimming removed 0 bases at V and 0 bases at J, with 10 bases between. Germline CDR1 SGHTS, CDR2 YDEGEE. The CDR3 runs 15 residues. The DNA for the CDR3 is TGTGCCAGCAGCTTGGGGCCCACCACCTCCTACGAGCAGTACTTC. Protein product: CASSLGPTTSYEQYF.